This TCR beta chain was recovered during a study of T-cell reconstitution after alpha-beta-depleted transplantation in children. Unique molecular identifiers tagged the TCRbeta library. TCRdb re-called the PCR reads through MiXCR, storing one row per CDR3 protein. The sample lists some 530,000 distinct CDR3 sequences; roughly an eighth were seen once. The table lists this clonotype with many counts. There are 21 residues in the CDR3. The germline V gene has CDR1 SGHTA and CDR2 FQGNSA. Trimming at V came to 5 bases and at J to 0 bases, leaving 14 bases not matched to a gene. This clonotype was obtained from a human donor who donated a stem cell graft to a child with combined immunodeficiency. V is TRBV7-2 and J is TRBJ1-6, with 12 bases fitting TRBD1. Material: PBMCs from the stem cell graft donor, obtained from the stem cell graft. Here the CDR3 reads CASSTTATGTGGLSYNSPLHF. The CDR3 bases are TGTGCCAGCAGCACGACGGCGACCGGGACAGGGGGCCTCTCCTATAATTCACCCCTCCACTTT.